Sequencing of this T cell receptor beta chain was carried out in a study of tumor and adjacent non-tumor tissue in lung cancer. Study background: Each sample yielded roughly 4.2 million productive TCRbeta reads on average. Study results and limitations: Tumor repertoires had a smaller top 100 clone share than normal lung. Compared with tumor, normal lung showed significantly lower TCR diversity. Higher tumor TCR diversity was associated with shorter survival.

Germline V gives CDR1 SEHNR, CDR2 FQNEAQ (reference sequence). This CDR3 spans 11 amino acids. The germline V and J ends were trimmed by 6 bases and 5 bases, with 6 bases remaining between them. With respect to this clonotype: Its matching antigen is unknown.

The library came from three nested PCR rounds adapted from ARM-PCR protocols. From the multiplex PCR reads, TCRdb called clonotypes with MiXCR, one entry per CDR3 protein. The sample includes over 110,000 distinct CDR3 sequences, 60% to 70% of them seen just once. The template was RNA from unsorted bulk tissue. The sample was lung tumor tissue. The TCR comes from a man aged 55-75 years with small cell lung cancer. The chain is built from TRBV7-9 and TRBJ2-3; D is unclear. CDR3 sequence: CASSIRDTQYF. The CDR3 DNA reads as TGTGCCAGCAGTATCCGAGATACGCAGTATTTT.